These T cell receptor beta chains were read from a single sample in a study of blood T cell repertoires in COVID-19. The assay was immunoSEQ multiplex PCR, and TCRdb's table has in-frame clones only and misses some. The sample lists some 250,000 clones; roughly 85% were seen once. The material sequenced was peripheral blood. Receptors originate from a woman between 18 and 29 years old with acute or convalescent COVID-19. Each CDR3 is given with its conserved first and last residue. D genes are given only for firm matches. Clone sizes are given selectively: once, few, many, or a class where the clone is expanded.

v_gene	d_gene	j_gene	abundance	CDR3nt	CDR3aa
TRBV24-1	-	TRBJ2-3	-	TGTGCCACCGCCCAATCCAGGGATACGCAGTATTTT	CATAQSRDTQYF
TRBV20-1	TRBD2	TRBJ2-3	-	TGCAGTGCTAGTCGGGGCTTGGGGAGGGCAGATACGCAGTATTTT	CSASRGLGRADTQYF
TRBV7-5	-	TRBJ1-4	few	TGTGCCAGAAGCTTAACAGGGAATGAAAAACTGTTTTTT	CARSLTGNEKLFF
TRBV5-6	TRBD2	TRBJ2-3	-	TGTGCCAGCAGCTTGAATTGGCGTCTAGCGGGAGTCACAGATACGCAGTATTTT	CASSLNWRLAGVTDTQYF
TRBV24-1	TRBD2	TRBJ2-1	-	TGTGCCACCTCCGTGGGTAAACTAGCGGGAGATGAGCAGTTCTTC	CATSVGKLAGDEQFF
TRBV6-5	-	TRBJ2-4	-	TGTGCCAGCAGTTACGGGGCAGCGGGCAAAAACATTCAGTACTTC	CASSYGAAGKNIQYF
TRBV5-1	TRBD1	TRBJ2-7	few	TGCGCCAGCAGCAGGGACAGGTGGCAGTACTTC	CASSRDRWQYF
TRBV18	TRBD1	TRBJ1-2	few	TGTGCCAGCTCACGTAGGGACAGGGCTCGTGACTATGGCTACACCTTC	CASSRRDRARDYGYTF
TRBV7-2	-	TRBJ2-7	-	TGTGCCAGCAGCTTATTGGGGCCTTCCTACGAGCAGTACTTC	CASSLLGPSYEQYF
TRBV7-3	-	TRBJ1-1	-	TGTGCCAGCACCTATAGGGGGAACACTGAAGCTTTCTTT	CASTYRGNTEAFF
TRBV5-5	TRBD1	TRBJ1-2	once	TGTGCCAGCAGCGCCCGGGACAGCTGGCAGGTGTATGGCTACACCTTC	CASSARDSWQVYGYTF
TRBV5-1	TRBD2	TRBJ2-1	-	TGCGCCAGCAGCTTAGGTTGGCTAGCGGGAGATGAGCAGTTCTTC	CASSLGWLAGDEQFF
TRBV5-6	TRBD2	TRBJ2-5	-	TGTGCCAGCAGCTTATCGGCGGGAGGGGGGACCCAGTACTTC	CASSLSAGGGTQYF
TRBV28	-	TRBJ2-7	-	TGTGCCAGCAGTTTTTCCCCGACGCCAAGCAGGGACGAGCAGTACTTC	CASSFSPTPSRDEQYF
TRBV7-9	-	TRBJ2-1	-	TGTGCCAGCAGCCCAACACTAGGATACAAGCAGTTCTTC	CASSPTLGYKQFF
TRBV6-2/TRBV6-3	-	TRBJ2-1	-	TGTGCCAGCAGTTACTCGAGGGCGGTGCGGAACAATGAGCAGTTCTTC	CASSYSRAVRNNEQFF
TRBV19	-	TRBJ2-1	-	TGTGCCAGTACCCAGGGGGGCCAGGGCAATGAGCAGTTCTTC	CASTQGGQGNEQFF
TRBV29-1	-	TRBJ1-3	-	TGCAGCGTTGAAGATATAGGGGGCTCTGGAAACACCATATATTTT	CSVEDIGGSGNTIYF
TRBV27	TRBD1	TRBJ1-2	-	TGTGCCAGCAGTTTATGGCGTGGGGACAGGTGGGGCTACACCTTC	CASSLWRGDRWGYTF
TRBV6-5	-	TRBJ1-3	-	TGTGCCAGCAGTTACTCTAGGCGGAGCTCTGGAAACACCATATATTTT	CASSYSRRSSGNTIYF
TRBV10-3	TRBD2	TRBJ2-2	-	TGTGCCATCATGGGACTAGCGGACACCGGGGAGCTGTTTTTT	CAIMGLADTGELFF
TRBV11-3	-	TRBJ2-2	few	TGTGCCAGCAGCGCGGACACCGGGGAGCTGTTTTTT	CASSADTGELFF